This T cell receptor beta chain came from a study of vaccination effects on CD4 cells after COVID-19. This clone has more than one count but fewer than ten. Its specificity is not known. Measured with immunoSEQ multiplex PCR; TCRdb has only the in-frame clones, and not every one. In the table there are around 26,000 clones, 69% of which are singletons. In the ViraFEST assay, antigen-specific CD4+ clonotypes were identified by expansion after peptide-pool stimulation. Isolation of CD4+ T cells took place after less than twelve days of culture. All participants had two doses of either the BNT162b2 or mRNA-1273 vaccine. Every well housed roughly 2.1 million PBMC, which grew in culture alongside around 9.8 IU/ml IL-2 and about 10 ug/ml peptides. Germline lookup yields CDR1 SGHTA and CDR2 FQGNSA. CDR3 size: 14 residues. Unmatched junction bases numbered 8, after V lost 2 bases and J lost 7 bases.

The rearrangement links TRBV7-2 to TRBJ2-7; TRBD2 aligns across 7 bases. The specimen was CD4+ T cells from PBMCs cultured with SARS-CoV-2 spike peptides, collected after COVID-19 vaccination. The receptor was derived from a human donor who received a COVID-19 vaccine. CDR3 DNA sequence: TGTGCCAGCAGCTTACATCGGGGGGTCGGGGAGCAGTACTTC. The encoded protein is CASSLHRGVGEQYF. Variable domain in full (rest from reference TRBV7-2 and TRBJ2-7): GAGVSQSPSNKVTEKGKDVELRCDPISGHTALYWYRQSLGQGLEFLIYFQGNSAPDKSGLPSDRFSAERTGGSVSTLTIQRTQQEDSAVYLCASSLHRGVGEQYFGPGTRLTVT.